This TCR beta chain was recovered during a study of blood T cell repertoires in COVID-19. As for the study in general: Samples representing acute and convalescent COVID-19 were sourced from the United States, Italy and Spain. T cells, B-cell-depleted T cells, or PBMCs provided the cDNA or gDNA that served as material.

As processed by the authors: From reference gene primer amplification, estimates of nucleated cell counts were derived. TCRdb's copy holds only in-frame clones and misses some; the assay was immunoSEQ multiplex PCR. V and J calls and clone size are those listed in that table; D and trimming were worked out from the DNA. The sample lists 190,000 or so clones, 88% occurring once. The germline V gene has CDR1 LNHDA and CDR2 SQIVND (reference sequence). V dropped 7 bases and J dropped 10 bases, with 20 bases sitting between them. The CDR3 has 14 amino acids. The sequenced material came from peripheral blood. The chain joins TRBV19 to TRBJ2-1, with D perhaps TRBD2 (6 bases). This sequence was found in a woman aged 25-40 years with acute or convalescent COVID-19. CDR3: CASNSLAYPREQFF. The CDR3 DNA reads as TGTGCCAGTAATTCCCTAGCGTACCCCAGGGAGCAGTTCTTC.